This entry describes one TCR beta chain. Its antigen is unknown. The data are from a study of T cell responses to AZD1222 COVID-19 vaccine. Findings of the study overall: Spike-specific TCR breadth and depth were elevated following two AZD1222 doses. Clonal diversity may have been underestimated in mostly white British donors.

The V gene end was trimmed by 4 bases and the J gene end by 4 bases; junction bases not matched to a gene: 6. Germline assignment: CDR1 SGDLS and CDR2 YYNGEE. This CDR3 region has 16 residues. This table comes from immunoSEQ multiplex PCR, and its TCRdb copy is limited to in-frame clones, with some not included. The table lists approximately 160,000 clones, approximately 90% of them singletons, with approximately 3% in the top ten. The source material was peripheral blood, sampled on day 0 of AZD1222 vaccination. This TCR was recovered from an adult in good health. The chain links TRBV9 to TRBJ2-2, with 11 bases fitting TRBD2. For the CDR3, the DNA is TGTGCCAGCAGCCCGGGACTAGCGGTCATCACCGGGGAGCTGTTTTTT. Translated, it gives CASSPGLAVITGELFF.